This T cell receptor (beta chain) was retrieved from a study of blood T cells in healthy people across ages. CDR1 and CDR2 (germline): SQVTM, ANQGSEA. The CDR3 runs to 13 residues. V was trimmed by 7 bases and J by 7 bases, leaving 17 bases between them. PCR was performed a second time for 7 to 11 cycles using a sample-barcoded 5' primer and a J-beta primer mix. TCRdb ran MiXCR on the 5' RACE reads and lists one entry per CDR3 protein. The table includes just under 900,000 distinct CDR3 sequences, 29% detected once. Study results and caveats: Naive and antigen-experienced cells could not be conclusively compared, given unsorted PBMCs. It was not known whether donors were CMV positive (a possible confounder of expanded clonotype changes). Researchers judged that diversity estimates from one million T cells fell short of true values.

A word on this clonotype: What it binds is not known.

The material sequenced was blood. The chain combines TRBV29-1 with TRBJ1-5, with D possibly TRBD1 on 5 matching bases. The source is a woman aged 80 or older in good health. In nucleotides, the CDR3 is TGCAGCGCAAAACTGGCAGGGAGCCAGCCCCAGCATTTT. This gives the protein CSAKLAGSQPQHF.